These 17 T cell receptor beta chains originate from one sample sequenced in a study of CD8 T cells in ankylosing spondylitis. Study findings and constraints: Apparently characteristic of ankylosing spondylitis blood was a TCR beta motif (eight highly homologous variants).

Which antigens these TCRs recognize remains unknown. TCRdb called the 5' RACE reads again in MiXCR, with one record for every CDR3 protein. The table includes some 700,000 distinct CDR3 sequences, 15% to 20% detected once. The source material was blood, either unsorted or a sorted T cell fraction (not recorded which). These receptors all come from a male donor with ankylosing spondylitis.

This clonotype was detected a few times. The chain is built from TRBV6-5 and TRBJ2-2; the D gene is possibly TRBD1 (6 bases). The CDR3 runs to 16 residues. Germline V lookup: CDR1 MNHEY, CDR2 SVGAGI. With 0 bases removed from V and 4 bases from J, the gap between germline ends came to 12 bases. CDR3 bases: TGTGCCAGCAGTTACTCGAAACAGGGAAGCACCGGGGAGCTGTTTTTT. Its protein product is CASSYSKQGSTGELFF.

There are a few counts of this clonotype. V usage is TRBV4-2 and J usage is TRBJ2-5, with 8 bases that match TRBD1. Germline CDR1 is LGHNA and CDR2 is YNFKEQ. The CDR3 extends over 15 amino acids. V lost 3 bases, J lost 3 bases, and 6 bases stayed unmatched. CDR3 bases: TGTGCCAGCAGCCACGGGCAACAGGGGGAAGAGACCCAGTACTTC. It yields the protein CASSHGQQGEETQYF.

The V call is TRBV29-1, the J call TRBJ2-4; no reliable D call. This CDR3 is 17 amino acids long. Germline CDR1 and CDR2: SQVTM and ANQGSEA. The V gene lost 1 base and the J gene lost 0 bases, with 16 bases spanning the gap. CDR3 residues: CSVEGSIRTIAKNIQYF. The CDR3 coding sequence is TGCAGCGTTGAAGGGTCCATAAGAACTATAGCCAAAAACATTCAGTACTTC.

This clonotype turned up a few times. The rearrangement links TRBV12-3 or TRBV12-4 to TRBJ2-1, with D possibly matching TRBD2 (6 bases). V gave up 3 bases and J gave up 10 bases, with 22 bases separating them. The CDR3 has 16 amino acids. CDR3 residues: CASSFGVTGETREQFF. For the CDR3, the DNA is TGTGCCAGCAGTTTCGGGGTAACGGGGGAGACCAGGGAGCAGTTCTTC.

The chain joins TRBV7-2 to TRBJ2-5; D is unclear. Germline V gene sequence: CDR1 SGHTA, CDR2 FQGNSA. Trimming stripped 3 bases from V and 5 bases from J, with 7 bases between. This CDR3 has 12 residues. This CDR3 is CASSLWRETQYF. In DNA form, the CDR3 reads TGTGCCAGCAGCTTGTGGCGGGAGACCCAGTACTTC.

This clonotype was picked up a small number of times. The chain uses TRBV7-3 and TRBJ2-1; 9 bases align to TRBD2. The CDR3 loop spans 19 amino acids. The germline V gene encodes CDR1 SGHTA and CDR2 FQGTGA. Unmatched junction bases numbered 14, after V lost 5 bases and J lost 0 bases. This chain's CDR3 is CASSPQARQREASYNEQFF. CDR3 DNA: TGTGCCAGCAGCCCCCAAGCGCGTCAGCGGGAGGCCTCCTACAATGAGCAGTTCTTC.

The CDR3 spells CATSNGRDSLYEQYF. CDR3 coding DNA: TGTGCCACCAGCAACGGCCGGGACAGCCTTTACGAGCAGTACTTC. This sequence joins TRBV15 and TRBJ2-7, with TRBD1 matching 7 bases. Germline V gene data show CDR1 as LNHNV and CDR2 as YYDKDF (reference sequence). V lost 4 bases, J lost 4 bases, and 10 bases stayed unmatched. The CDR3 is made up of 15 amino acids.

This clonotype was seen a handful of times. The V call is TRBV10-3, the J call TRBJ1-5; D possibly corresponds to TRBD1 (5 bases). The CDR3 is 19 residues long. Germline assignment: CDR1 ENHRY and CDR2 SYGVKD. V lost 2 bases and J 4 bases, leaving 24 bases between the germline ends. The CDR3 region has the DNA TGTGCCATCAGTGAGGGAGGGGAGCGTGACGCGACCTTAAATCAGCCCCAGCATTTT. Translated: CAISEGGERDATLNQPQHF.

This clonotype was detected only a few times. The CDR3 nucleotides are TGTGCCAGCAGTTCGGGCGGGCCCACTCCTAACTATGGCTACACCTTC. It yields the protein CASSSGGPTPNYGYTF. The chain has TRBV12-3 or TRBV12-4 and TRBJ1-2; D unresolved. V lost 4 bases, J lost 0 bases, and 15 bases lay in between. The CDR3 consists of 16 residues.

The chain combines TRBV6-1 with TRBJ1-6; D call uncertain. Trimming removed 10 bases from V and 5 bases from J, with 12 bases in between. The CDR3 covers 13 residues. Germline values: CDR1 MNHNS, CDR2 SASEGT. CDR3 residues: CATNRVDNSPLHF. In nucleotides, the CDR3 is TGTGCCACCAATCGGGTCGATAATTCACCCCTCCACTTT.

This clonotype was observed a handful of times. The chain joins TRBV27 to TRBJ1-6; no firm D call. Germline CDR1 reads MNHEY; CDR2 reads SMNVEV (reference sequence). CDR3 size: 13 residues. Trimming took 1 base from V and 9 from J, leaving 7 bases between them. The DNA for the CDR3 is TGTGCCAGCAGTTTATGGCTGGGTTCACCCCTCCACTTT. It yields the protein CASSLWLGSPLHF.

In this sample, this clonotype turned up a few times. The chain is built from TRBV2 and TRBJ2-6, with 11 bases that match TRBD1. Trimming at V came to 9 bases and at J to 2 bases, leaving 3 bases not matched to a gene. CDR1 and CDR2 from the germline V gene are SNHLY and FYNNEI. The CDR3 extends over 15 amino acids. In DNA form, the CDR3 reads TGTGCCAGGGGGACAGGGGGGACTGGGGCCAACGTCCTGACTTTC. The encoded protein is CARGTGGTGANVLTF.

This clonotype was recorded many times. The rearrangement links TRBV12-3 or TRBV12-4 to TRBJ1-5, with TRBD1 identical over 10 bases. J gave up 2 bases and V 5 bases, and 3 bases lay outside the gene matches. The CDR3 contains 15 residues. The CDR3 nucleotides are TGTGCCAGCAGTCGGGACAGGGGCGGCAATCAGCCCCAGCATTTT. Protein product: CASSRDRGGNQPQHF.

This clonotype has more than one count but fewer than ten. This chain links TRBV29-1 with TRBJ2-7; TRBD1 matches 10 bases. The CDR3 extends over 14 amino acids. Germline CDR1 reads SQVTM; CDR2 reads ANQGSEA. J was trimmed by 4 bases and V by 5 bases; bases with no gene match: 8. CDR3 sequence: CSVSGTGVGYEQYF. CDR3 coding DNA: TGCAGCGTTTCCGGGACAGGGGTCGGGTACGAGCAGTACTTC.

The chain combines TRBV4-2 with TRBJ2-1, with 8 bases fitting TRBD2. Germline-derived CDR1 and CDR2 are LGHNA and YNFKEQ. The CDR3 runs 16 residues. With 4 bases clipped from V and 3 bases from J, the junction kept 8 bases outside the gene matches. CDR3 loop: CASSPGTAGGYNEQFF. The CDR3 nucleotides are TGTGCCAGCAGCCCCGGGACTGCGGGGGGCTACAATGAGCAGTTCTTC.

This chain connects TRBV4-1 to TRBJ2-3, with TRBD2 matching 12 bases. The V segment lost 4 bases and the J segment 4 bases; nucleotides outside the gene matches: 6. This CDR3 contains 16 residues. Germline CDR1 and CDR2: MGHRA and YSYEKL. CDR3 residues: CASSPTSGSGSDTQYF. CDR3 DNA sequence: TGCGCCAGCAGCCCGACTAGCGGGAGTGGGTCAGATACGCAGTATTTT.

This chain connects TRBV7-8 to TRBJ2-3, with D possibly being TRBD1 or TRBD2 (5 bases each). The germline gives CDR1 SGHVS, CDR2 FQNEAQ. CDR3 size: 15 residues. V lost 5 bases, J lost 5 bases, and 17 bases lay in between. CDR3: CASSRDGIYQDTQYF. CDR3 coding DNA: TGTGCCAGCAGCCGGGACGGGATTTACCAAGATACGCAGTATTTT.